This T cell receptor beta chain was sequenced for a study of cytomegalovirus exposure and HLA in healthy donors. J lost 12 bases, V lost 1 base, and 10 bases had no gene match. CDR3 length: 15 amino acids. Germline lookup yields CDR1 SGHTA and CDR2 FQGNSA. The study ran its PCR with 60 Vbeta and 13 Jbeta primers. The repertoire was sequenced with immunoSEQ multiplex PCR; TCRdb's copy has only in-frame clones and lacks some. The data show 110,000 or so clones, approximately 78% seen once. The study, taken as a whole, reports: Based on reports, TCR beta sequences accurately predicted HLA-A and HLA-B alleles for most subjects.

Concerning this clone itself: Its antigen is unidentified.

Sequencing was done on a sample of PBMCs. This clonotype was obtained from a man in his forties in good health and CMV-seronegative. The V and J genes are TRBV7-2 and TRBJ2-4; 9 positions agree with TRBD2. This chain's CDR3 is CASSLDRGGAYSQYF. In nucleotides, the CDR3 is TGTGCCAGCAGCTTAGATCGCGGGGGGGCCTACAGTCAGTACTTC. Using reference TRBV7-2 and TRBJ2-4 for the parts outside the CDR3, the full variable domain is GAGVSQSPSNKVTEKGKDVELRCDPISGHTALYWYRQSLGQGLEFLIYFQGNSAPDKSGLPSDRFSAERTGGSVSTLTIQRTQQEDSAVYLCASSLDRGGAYSQYFGAGTRLSVL.